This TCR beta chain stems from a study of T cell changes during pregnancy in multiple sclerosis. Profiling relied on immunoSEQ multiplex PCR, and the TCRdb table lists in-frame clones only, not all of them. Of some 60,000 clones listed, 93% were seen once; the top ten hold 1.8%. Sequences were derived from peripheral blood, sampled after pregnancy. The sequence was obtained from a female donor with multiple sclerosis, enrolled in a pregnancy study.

CDR3 DNA: TGTGCCAGCAGCTTAAACAGGGCCGGCGCGAACACTGAAGCTTTCTTT. This sequence encodes CASSLNRAGANTEAFF. V and J are TRBV7-3 and TRBJ1-1; D might be TRBD1 (6 bases). V was clipped by 1 base and J by 1 base, with 13 bases between them. Germline lookup yields CDR1 SGHTA and CDR2 FQGTGA. CDR3 size: 16 residues.